The 32 T cell receptor beta chains listed next were all sequenced from one sample in a study of OX40 agonist ivuxolimab in advanced cancers. Clones were sequenced by immunoSEQ multiplex PCR, and TCRdb holds only the in-frame ones, with some missing. The data contain over 45,000 clones, more than 75% of them seen just once; the ten biggest clones take up approximately 4.4%. The input for sequencing was CD4+ or CD8+ T cells sorted from blood, taken in a trial of the OX40 agonist ivuxolimab. These receptors were collected from an adult with an advanced solid tumor such as melanoma, head and neck, liver or kidney cancer.

The CDR3 DNA reads TGTGCCACCACCGCCGGACATCTGAACACTGAAGCTTTCTTT. This gives the protein CATTAGHLNTEAFF. The genes are TRBV19 and TRBJ1-1; D may be TRBD1 (5 bases). The germline V gene has CDR1 LNHDA and CDR2 SQIVND (reference sequence). Trimming removed 10 bases at V and 0 bases at J, with 15 bases between. CDR3 length: 14 amino acids. Supplemented by reference TRBV19 and TRBJ1-1, the full variable domain reads DGGITQSPKYLFRKEGQNVTLSCEQNLNHDAMYWYRQDPGQGLRLIYYSQIVNDFQKGDIAEGYSVSREKKESFPLTVTSAQKNPTAFYLCATTAGHLNTEAFFGQGTRLTVV.

This chain connects TRBV19 to TRBJ2-5; D is tentatively TRBD1 or TRBD2 (5 bases each). Trimming removed 5 bases at V and 5 bases at J, with 24 bases between. CDR3 length: 17 amino acids. CDR1 and CDR2 from the germline V gene are LNHDA and SQIVND (reference sequence). The CDR3: CASSDPRGVGRRETQYF. The CDR3 coding sequence is TGTGCCAGTAGTGACCCACGGGGAGTGGGGCGCCGGGAGACCCAGTACTTC.

The chain joins TRBV5-1 to TRBJ1-1; 7 nucleotides line up with TRBD1. The germline V gene has CDR1 SGHRS and CDR2 YFSETQ. This CDR3 contains 15 residues. The V gene end was trimmed by 2 bases and the J gene end by 5 bases; junction bases not matched to a gene: 9. The CDR3 spells CASSLAGTVHTEAFF. Here the CDR3 DNA reads TGCGCCAGCAGCTTAGCCGGGACAGTGCATACTGAAGCTTTCTTT.

The chain links TRBV10-1 to TRBJ2-3, with TRBD2 identical over 8 bases. This CDR3 is built from 12 residues. The J segment lost 10 bases and the V segment lost 4 bases, leaving 4 bases of the junction unmatched. Per the germline V gene, CDR1 is WNHNN and CDR2 is SYGVQD (reference sequence). This CDR3 is CASSGGGPAQYF. CDR3 DNA: TGCGCCAGCAGTGGCGGGGGGCCCGCGCAGTATTTT.

The genes are TRBV2 and TRBJ2-1; no reliable D call. CDR1 is SNHLY, CDR2 FYNNEI, per germline. CDR3 length: 11 amino acids. V was clipped by 4 bases and J by 5 bases, with 3 bases between them. As DNA, the CDR3 is TGTGCCAGCAGTGGCCACAATGAGCAGTTCTTC. Translated: CASSGHNEQFF.

J is TRBJ1-2 and V is TRBV27; D is unresolved. Germline V CDR1 and CDR2: MNHEY, SMNVEV (reference sequence). This CDR3 contains 16 residues. V was trimmed by 6 bases and J by 2 bases, leaving 19 bases between them. The CDR3 protein is CASSPSPPAVNYGYTF. The CDR3 region has the DNA TGTGCCAGCAGCCCCTCCCCCCCAGCAGTAAACTATGGCTACACCTTC.

This chain connects TRBV7-2 to TRBJ1-5; D is possibly TRBD1 (5 bases). This CDR3 comprises 13 residues. Trimming removed 4 bases from V and 6 bases from J, with 10 bases in between. CDR1 and CDR2 (germline): SGHTA, FQGNSA. The CDR3 DNA sequence: TGTGCCAGCAGCTATGCGGGGGGTCAGCCCCAGCATTTT. This encodes CASSYAGGQPQHF.

The chain has TRBV7-2 and TRBJ2-3, with 7 positions matching TRBD1. Germline-derived CDR1 and CDR2 are SGHTA and FQGNSA. V trimming: 5 bases; J trimming: 3 bases; junction bases outside the gene matches: 8. The CDR3 has 15 residues. The CDR3 DNA sequence: TGTGCCAGCAGCCGATACGGACAGGCAACAGATACGCAGTATTTT. This translates into CASSRYGQATDTQYF.

The chain has TRBV27 and TRBJ1-3; no clear D. The V gene's germline CDR1 is MNHEY and CDR2 SMNVEV (reference sequence). V was shortened by 6 bases and J by 3 bases, with 18 bases between the two germline ends. The CDR3 covers 16 residues. CDR3 residues: CASSRGYGSSGNTIYF. The DNA of the CDR3 is TGTGCCAGCAGCCGAGGCTACGGGAGTAGTGGAAACACCATATATTTT.

Only a few counts were recorded for this clone. V and J are TRBV6-5 and TRBJ2-3; D remains unclear. The CDR3 consists of 14 residues. Trimming removed 0 bases from V and 6 bases from J, with 10 bases in between. Germline V gives CDR1 MNHEY, CDR2 SVGAGI. The CDR3 reads CASSYSIGMDTQYF. The CDR3 region has the DNA TGTGCCAGCAGTTACTCGATTGGGATGGATACGCAGTATTTT.

The V call is TRBV6-5, the J call TRBJ1-1, with D tentatively TRBD1 (5 bases). The germline CDR1 and CDR2 sequences are MNHEY and SVGAGI. Trimming pared 6 bases from V and 4 bases from J, leaving 15 bases between. The CDR3 contains 14 residues. CDR3 sequence (DNA): TGTGCCAGCAGAATCCAGGGTTCTGGCACTGAAGCTTTCTTT. Protein product: CASRIQGSGTEAFF.

This sequence joins TRBV7-9 and TRBJ2-1, with D possibly matching TRBD1 (5 bases). Trimming shortened V by 4 bases and J by 7 bases, and 14 bases separated the two germline ends. Germline V gene sequence: CDR1 SEHNR, CDR2 FQNEAQ (reference sequence). The CDR3 sequence is 14 residues long. The CDR3 nucleotides read TGTGCCAGCAGCTACTCTGGACAAGGGAATGAGCAGTTCTTC. Translating gives CASSYSGQGNEQFF.

This sequence joins TRBV5-4 and TRBJ2-3, with D perhaps TRBD1 or TRBD2 (9 bases each). CDR3 length: 18 amino acids. Germline CDR1 is SGHNT and CDR2 is YYREEE (reference sequence). Deletions cut 4 bases from V and 2 bases from J, with 23 bases between. In nucleotides, the CDR3 is TGTGCCAGCAGCCCGACAGGGGGACTAGCCCAAGTCACAGATACGCAGTATTTT. This codes for CASSPTGGLAQVTDTQYF. Full variable domain (outside the CDR3, taken from reference TRBV5-4 and TRBJ2-3): ETGVTQSPTHLIKTRGQQVTLRCSSQSGHNTVSWYQQALGQGPQFIFQYYREEENGRGNFPPRFSGLQFPNYSSELNVNALELDDSALYLCASSPTGGLAQVTDTQYFGPGTRLTVL.

The chain recombines TRBV6-1 with TRBJ2-7; 7 bases line up with TRBD1. Trimming removed 6 bases from V and 3 bases from J; junction bases left unmatched: 11. Germline V gives CDR1 MNHNS, CDR2 SASEGT. This CDR3 contains 15 residues. The CDR3 is CASSDPGQIYYEQYF. In DNA form, the CDR3 reads TGTGCCAGCAGCGATCCGGGACAGATCTACTACGAGCAGTACTTC.

The chain has TRBV5-1 and TRBJ1-1, with 7 bases aligning to TRBD1. The CDR3 totals 15 residues. V trimming: 4 bases; J trimming: 1 base; junction bases outside the gene matches: 7. Germline CDR1 SGHRS, CDR2 YFSETQ. The CDR3 nucleotides are TGCGCCAGCAGCGTTACCGGGACAGCGAACACTGAAGCTTTCTTT. Its translation: CASSVTGTANTEAFF.

V is TRBV11-3 and J is TRBJ2-3; 7 bases agree with TRBD2. V was pared by 0 bases and J by 4 bases, with 4 bases of the junction left unmatched. The CDR3 has 15 amino acids. Per the germline V gene, CDR1 is SGHNT and CDR2 is YENEEA. CDR3: CASSLDGGEPDTQYF. DNA of the CDR3: TGTGCCAGCAGCTTAGATGGGGGGGAACCAGATACGCAGTATTTT. The full variable domain, with the rest looked up from reference TRBV11-3 and TRBJ2-3, is EAGVVQSPRYKIIEKKQPVAFWCNPISGHNTLYWYLQNLGQGPELLIRYENEEAVDDSQLPKDRFSAERLKGVDSTLKIQPAELGDSAVYLCASSLDGGEPDTQYFGPGTRLTVL.

V gene TRBV19 combines with J gene TRBJ2-7; weak D call: TRBD2 (5 bases). This CDR3 is built from 14 residues. The V gene lost 6 bases and the J gene lost 0 bases, with 12 bases spanning the gap. Germline CDR1 reads LNHDA; CDR2 reads SQIVND (reference sequence). CDR3 residues: CASSSAGRSYEQYF. In nucleotides, the CDR3 is TGTGCCAGTAGCTCCGCGGGCCGCTCCTACGAGCAGTACTTC.

This chain's CDR3 is CASSGDRLYGYTF. The CDR3 DNA sequence: TGTGCCAGCAGCGGAGACAGGTTGTATGGCTACACCTTC. The chain joins TRBV7-9 to TRBJ1-2, with TRBD1 as a possible D gene (6 bases). This CDR3 has 13 residues. Trimming removed 5 bases from V and 5 bases from J, with 12 bases in between. Germline V gene sequence: CDR1 SEHNR, CDR2 FQNEAQ (reference sequence).

The chain employs TRBV6-5 and TRBJ2-7, with 7 bases fitting TRBD2. V lost 5 bases and J lost 3; bases outside the gene matches: 10. CDR3 size: 15 residues. The germline V gene encodes CDR1 MNHEY and CDR2 SVGAGI. The CDR3 DNA sequence: TGTGCCAGCAGTATACAACCCGGGACTAACTACGAGCAGTACTTC. It yields the protein CASSIQPGTNYEQYF.

This clone has just one count. This rearrangement joins TRBV19 to TRBJ2-3; 8 positions agree with TRBD2. V shed 9 bases and J 4 bases; nucleotides not matched to a gene: 18. CDR1 is LNHDA and CDR2 is SQIVND in the germline V gene (reference sequence). This CDR3 has 17 amino acids. CDR3 coding DNA: TGTGCCAGCCAAGCTGCTAGCGGGCCCCACGAGGCAGATACGCAGTATTTT. Protein sequence: CASQAASGPHEADTQYF. Supplemented by reference TRBV19 and TRBJ2-3, the full variable domain reads DGGITQSPKYLFRKEGQNVTLSCEQNLNHDAMYWYRQDPGQGLRLIYYSQIVNDFQKGDIAEGYSVSREKKESFPLTVTSAQKNPTAFYLCASQAASGPHEADTQYFGPGTRLTVL.

This clone was detected only a few times. The CDR3 coding sequence is TGTGCCAGCAGCTTGGAAGCTGCTCGCACTGAAGCGGCTTTCTTT. As protein: CASSLEAARTEAAFF. The chain couples TRBV5-5 to TRBJ1-1; no clear D gene. This CDR3 has 15 residues. V was clipped by 0 bases and J by 11 bases, with 20 bases between them. The V gene's germline CDR1 is SGHKS and CDR2 YYEKEE (reference sequence).

This chain links TRBV7-9 with TRBJ1-2, with D unresolved. This CDR3 contains 14 residues. Germline V gives CDR1 SEHNR, CDR2 FQNEAQ (reference sequence). The V gene lost 3 bases and the J gene lost 5 bases, with 13 bases spanning the gap. The CDR3 sequence is CASSFGSWDYGYTF. The CDR3 region has the DNA TGTGCCAGCAGCTTCGGAAGCTGGGATTATGGCTACACCTTC.

This chain connects TRBV12-5 to TRBJ2-3; 10 bases are a match to TRBD1. The germline CDR1 and CDR2 sequences are LGHNT and FRNRAP. The J segment lost 5 bases and the V segment lost 7 bases, leaving 6 bases of the junction unmatched. The CDR3 runs 14 residues. CDR3 sequence: CASASTGGIDTQYF. In DNA form, the CDR3 reads TGTGCTAGTGCCTCGACAGGGGGCATAGATACGCAGTATTTT.

V and J are TRBV29-1 and TRBJ1-4, with D uncertain. This CDR3 has 10 residues. Between the trimmed V and J ends, which lost 5 bases and 8 bases, there was a span of 6 bases. Germline CDR1 reads SQVTM; CDR2 reads ANQGSEA. CDR3 sequence (DNA): TGCAGCGTTTTTGGGGAAAAACTGTTTTTT. It yields the protein CSVFGEKLFF.

The chain has TRBV9 and TRBJ2-1; D gene ambiguous. Germline V lookup: CDR1 SGDLS, CDR2 YYNGEE. V was cut by 4 bases and J by 0 bases, with 11 bases left in between. The CDR3 totals 15 residues. The CDR3 region has the DNA TGTGCCAGCAGCAAGGGTCCTAGCTCCTACAATGAGCAGTTCTTC. As protein: CASSKGPSSYNEQFF.

CDR3 amino acids: CASFRDRTDTQYF. The CDR3 bases are TGCGCCAGCTTCCGGGACAGAACAGATACGCAGTATTTT. V and J are TRBV5-1 and TRBJ2-3; 7 bases agree with TRBD1. Losses at the gene ends were 7 bases for V and 3 bases for J; bases not matched to a gene: 5. The CDR3 runs 13 residues. Germline CDR1 is SGHRS and CDR2 is YFSETQ.

The chain is built from TRBV27 and TRBJ2-7; 8 bases match TRBD2. This CDR3 spans 15 amino acids. V was clipped by 6 bases and J by 4 bases; unmatched bases: 11. CDR1 MNHEY and CDR2 SMNVEV come from the germline V gene (reference sequence). For the CDR3, the DNA is TGTGCCAGCAGGTTTTCTACTAGCGGATTTTACGAGCAGTACTTC. Translated: CASRFSTSGFYEQYF.

The rearrangement links TRBV9 to TRBJ1-3; D remains unclear. The CDR3 totals 14 residues. Between the trimmed V and J ends, which lost 0 bases and 0 bases, there was a span of 4 bases. Per the germline V gene, CDR1 is SGDLS and CDR2 is YYNGEE. Written as DNA, the CDR3 is TGTGCCAGCAGCGTAGGTAGCTCTGGAAACACCATATATTTT. It codes for CASSVGSSGNTIYF.

The gene calls are TRBV15 and TRBJ1-4, with D tentatively TRBD1 (5 bases). This CDR3 region has 15 residues. V was trimmed by 3 bases and J by 0 bases, leaving 8 bases between them. Germline V gives CDR1 LNHNV, CDR2 YYDKDF (reference sequence). CDR3 bases: TGTGCCACCAGCAGGCGACAGACAACTAATGAAAAACTGTTTTTT. This translates into CATSRRQTTNEKLFF. The full variable domain, its missing parts supplied by reference TRBV15 and TRBJ1-4, is DAMVIQNPRYQVTQFGKPVTLSCSQTLNHNVMYWYQQKSSQAPKLLFHYYDKDFNNEADTPDNFQSRRPNTSFCFLDIRSPGLGDTAMYLCATSRRQTTNEKLFFGSGTQLSVL.

A single count supports this clone. The chain carries TRBV27 and TRBJ1-1, with 8 bases aligning to TRBD1. V lost 7 bases, J lost 5 bases, and 6 bases stayed unmatched. Germline V gives CDR1 MNHEY, CDR2 SMNVEV (reference sequence). The CDR3 spans 13 residues. The CDR3 loop is CASTPGGGTEAFF. The CDR3 DNA reads as TGTGCCAGCACCCCAGGGGGCGGTACTGAAGCTTTCTTT.

The CDR3 DNA follows: TGTGCCACCAGCAGAGCGGCTGTAGCGGGGGGTATAGAGACCCAGTACTTC. Its translation: CATSRAAVAGGIETQYF. This sequence joins TRBV15 and TRBJ2-5, with TRBD2 matching 10 bases. Germline-derived CDR1 and CDR2 are LNHNV and YYDKDF (reference sequence). The CDR3 is 17 amino acids. J was trimmed by 4 bases and V by 1 base; bases with no gene match: 9.

This rearrangement joins TRBV18 to TRBJ2-3; tentative D call: TRBD2 (5 bases). The CDR3 length is 12 residues. Germline lookup yields CDR1 KGHSH and CDR2 LQKENI. V was clipped by 6 bases and J by 6 bases, with 10 bases between them. The CDR3 region has the DNA TGTGCCAGCTCCCACGGAGGTGATACGCAGTATTTT. Its translation is CASSHGGDTQYF. The full variable domain, in which reference TRBV18 and TRBJ2-3 provide the parts outside the CDR3, is NAGVMQNPRHLVRRRGQEARLRCSPMKGHSHVYWYRQLPEEGLKFMVYLQKENIIDESGMPKERFSAEFPKEGPSILRIQQVVRGDSAAYFCASSHGGDTQYFGPGTRLTVL.